The present entry profiles one TCR beta chain with its context. This clonotype is categorized as medium-sized (0.01 to 0.1%). Its antigen remains unidentified. Qualities for individual bases were not recorded, and no much larger clone is one base off. The CDR3 has 15 amino acids, counting the end cysteine and phenylalanine. Only the CDR3 DNA is retained, 45 bases long and in frame from the first base. The germline V gene encodes CDR1 DFQATT and CDR2 SNEGSKA (reference sequence). Deletion took 5 bases off V and 6 bases off J, with a span of 20 bases between the germline ends. Sequencing took place on an Illumina MiSeq. TCRdb reprocessing: public reads trimmed at Q25 with fastp, clones called with MiXCR, in-frame beta chains kept. Rows are unified per CDR3 protein, each entry keeping the most common DNA and genes. This sample gives approximately 4,200 distinct CDR3 sequences in total; approximately 8% of them show up just once. The top ten hold approximately 8.6% of the sample.

This sample is drawn from a study. The sequence was collected from a human donor with rheumatoid arthritis. This sequence uses TRBV20-1 and TRBJ2-1; TRBD2 could be the D gene, as 6 bases match. The sequenced material came from CD4+ T cells from synovial fluid. CDR3 loop: CSALPGGTQGNEQFF. The DNA sequence is as follows: TGCAGTGCTCTTCCGGGCGGGACCCAGGGCAATGAGCAGTTCTTC.